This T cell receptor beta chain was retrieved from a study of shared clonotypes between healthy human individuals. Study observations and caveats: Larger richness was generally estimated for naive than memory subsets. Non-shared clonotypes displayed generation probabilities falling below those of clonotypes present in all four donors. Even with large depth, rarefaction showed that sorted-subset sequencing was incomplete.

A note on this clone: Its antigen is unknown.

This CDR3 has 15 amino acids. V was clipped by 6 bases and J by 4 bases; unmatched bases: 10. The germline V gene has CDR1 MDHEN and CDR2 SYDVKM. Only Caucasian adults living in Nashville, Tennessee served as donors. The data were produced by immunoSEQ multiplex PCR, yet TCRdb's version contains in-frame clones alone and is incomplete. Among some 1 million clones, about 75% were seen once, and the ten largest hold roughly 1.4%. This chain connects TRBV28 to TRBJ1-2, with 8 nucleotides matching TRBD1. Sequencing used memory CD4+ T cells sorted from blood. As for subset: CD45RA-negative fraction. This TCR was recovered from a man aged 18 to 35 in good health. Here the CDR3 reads CASSMGQAPPYGYTF. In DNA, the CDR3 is TGTGCCAGCAGCATGGGACAGGCCCCCCCCTATGGCTACACCTTC.